This T cell receptor (beta chain) appears in the sequencing data of a study of cytomegalovirus exposure and HLA in healthy donors. Study-wide points: Many donors shared some public TCRs, even though most TCR sequences were rare. Reports showed the classifier diagnosing cytomegalovirus status with high specificity and sensitivity.

About this clone: Antigen unknown.

The germline CDR1 and CDR2 sequences are LNHDA and SQIVND (reference sequence). Trimming took 5 bases from V and 1 from J, leaving 11 bases between them. CDR3 size: 14 residues. This table comes from immunoSEQ multiplex PCR, and its TCRdb copy is limited to in-frame clones, with some not included. The sample consists of 90,000 to 150,000 clones, 88% of them appearing once. The clonotype originates from a man younger than 35 in good health and CMV-seronegative. The chain employs TRBV19 and TRBJ1-2; TRBD1 is a possible D gene (6 bases). Sequencing used PBMCs. The CDR3 DNA sequence: TGTGCCAGTAGTGCCCAACAGGGTAACTATGGCTACACCTTC. Protein: CASSAQQGNYGYTF.